This T cell receptor beta chain is from a study of blood T cell repertoires in COVID-19. Study-level background: COVID-19 samples, acute and convalescent, were from the United States, Italy and Spain.

Participant ages covered about 18 to 100 years across 24 US areas. Participants in the exposed group had met a COVID-19 case in the 2 weeks before joining the study. Some clones are missing from TCRdb's copy, which holds only in-frame ones; the method was immunoSEQ multiplex PCR. The profile shows some 200,000 clones, roughly 85% of them singletons. V lost 6 bases and J lost 2, with 14 bases in between. The CDR3 sequence is 15 residues long. The germline V gene encodes CDR1 LNHDA and CDR2 SQIVND (reference sequence). The sequence was obtained from a woman aged 50 to 60 who had been exposed to COVID-19. This chain uses TRBV19 with TRBJ1-5, with D uncertain. The sequencing sample was made of PBMCs or T cells enriched from blood (not recorded which). The CDR3 region is CASSTMTLGNQPQHF. The CDR3 DNA reads TGTGCCAGTAGCACAATGACTCTGGGCAATCAGCCCCAGCATTTT. Looking up the rest from reference TRBV19 and TRBJ1-5 gives the full variable domain: DGGITQSPKYLFRKEGQNVTLSCEQNLNHDAMYWYRQDPGQGLRLIYYSQIVNDFQKGDIAEGYSVSREKKESFPLTVTSAQKNPTAFYLCASSTMTLGNQPQHFGDGTRLSIL.